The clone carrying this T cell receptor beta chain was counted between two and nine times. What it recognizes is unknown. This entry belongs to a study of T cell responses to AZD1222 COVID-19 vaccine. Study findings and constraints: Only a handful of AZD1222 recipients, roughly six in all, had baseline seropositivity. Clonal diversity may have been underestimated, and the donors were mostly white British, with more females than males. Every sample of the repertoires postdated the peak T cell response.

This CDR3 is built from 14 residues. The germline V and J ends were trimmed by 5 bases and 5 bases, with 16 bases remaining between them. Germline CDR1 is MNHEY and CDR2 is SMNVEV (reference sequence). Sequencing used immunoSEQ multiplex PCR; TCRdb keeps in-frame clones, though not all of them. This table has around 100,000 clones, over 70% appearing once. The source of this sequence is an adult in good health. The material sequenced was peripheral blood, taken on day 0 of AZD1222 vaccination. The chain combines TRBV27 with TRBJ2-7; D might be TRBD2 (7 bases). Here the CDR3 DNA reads TGTGCCAGCAGTGTTTGGGGCGGGGGCGACGAGCAGTACTTC. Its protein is CASSVWGGGDEQYF.